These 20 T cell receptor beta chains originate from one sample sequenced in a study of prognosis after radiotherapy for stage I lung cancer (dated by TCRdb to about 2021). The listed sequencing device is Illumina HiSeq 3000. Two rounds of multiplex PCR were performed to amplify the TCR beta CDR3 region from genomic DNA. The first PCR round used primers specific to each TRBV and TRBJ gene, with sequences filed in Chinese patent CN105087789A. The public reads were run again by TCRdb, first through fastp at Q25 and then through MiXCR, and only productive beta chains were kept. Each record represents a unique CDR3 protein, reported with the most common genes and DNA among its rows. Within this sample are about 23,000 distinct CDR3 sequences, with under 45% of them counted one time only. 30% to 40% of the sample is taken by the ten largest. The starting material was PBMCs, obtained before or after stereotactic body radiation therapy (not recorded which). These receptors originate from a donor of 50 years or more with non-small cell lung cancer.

Here the CDR3 reads CASESWFHLGQYF. The CDR3 DNA reads as TGTGCTAGCGAGTCCTGGTTCCACCTTGGGCAGTACTTC. The chain couples TRBV2 to TRBJ2-7, with a tentative D call TRBD2 (5 bases). CDR1 and CDR2 from the germline V gene are SNHLY and FYNNEI. The CDR3 length is 13 residues.

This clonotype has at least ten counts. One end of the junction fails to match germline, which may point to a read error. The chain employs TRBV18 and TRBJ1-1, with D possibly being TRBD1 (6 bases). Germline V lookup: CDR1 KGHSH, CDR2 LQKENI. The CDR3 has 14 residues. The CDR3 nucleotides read TGTGCCGGCTCAGACCAGGGACACAACACTGAAGCTTTCTTT. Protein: CAGSDQGHNTEAFF.

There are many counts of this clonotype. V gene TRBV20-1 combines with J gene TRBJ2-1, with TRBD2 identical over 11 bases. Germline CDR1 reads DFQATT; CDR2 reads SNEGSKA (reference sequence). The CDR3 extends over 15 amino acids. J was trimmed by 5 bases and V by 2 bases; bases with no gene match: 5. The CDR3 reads CSARIGLAGNNEQFF. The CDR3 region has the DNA TGCAGTGCTAGAATAGGACTAGCGGGTAACAATGAGCAGTTCTTC.

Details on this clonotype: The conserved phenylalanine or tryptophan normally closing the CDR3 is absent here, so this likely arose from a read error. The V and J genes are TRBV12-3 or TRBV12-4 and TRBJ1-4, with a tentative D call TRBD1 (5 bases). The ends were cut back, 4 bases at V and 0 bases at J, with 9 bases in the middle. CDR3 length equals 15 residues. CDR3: CASSWWGATNEKLFL. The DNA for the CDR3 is TGTGCCAGCAGTTGGTGGGGGGCAACTAATGAAAAACTGTTTCTT.

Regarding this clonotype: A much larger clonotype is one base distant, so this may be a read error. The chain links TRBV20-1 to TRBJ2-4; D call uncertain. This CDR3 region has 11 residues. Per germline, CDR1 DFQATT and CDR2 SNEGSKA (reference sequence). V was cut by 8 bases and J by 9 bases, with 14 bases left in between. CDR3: CSPLRLGIQYF. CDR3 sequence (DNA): TGCAGTCCCTTAAGGCTGGGCATTCAGTACTTC.

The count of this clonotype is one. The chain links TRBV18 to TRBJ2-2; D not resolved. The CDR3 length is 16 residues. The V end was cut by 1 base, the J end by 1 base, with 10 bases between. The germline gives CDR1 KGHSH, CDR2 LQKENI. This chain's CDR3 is CASSPQVSRNTGELFF. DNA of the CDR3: TGTGCCAGCTCACCACAAGTTTCAAGGAACACCGGGGAGCTGTTTTTT. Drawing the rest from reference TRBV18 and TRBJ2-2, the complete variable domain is NAGVMQNPRHLVRRRGQEARLRCSPMKGHSHVYWYRQLPEEGLKFMVYLQKENIIDESGMPKERFSAEFPKEGPSILRIQQVVRGDSAAYFCASSPQVSRNTGELFFGEGSRLTVL.

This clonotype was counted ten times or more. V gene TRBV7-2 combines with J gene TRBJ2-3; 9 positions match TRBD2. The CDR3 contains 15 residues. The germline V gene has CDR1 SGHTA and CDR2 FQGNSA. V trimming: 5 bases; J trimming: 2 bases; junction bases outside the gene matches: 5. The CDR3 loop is CASSRAGGLTDTQYF. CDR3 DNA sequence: TGTGCCAGCAGCCGAGCGGGGGGCCTCACAGATACGCAGTATTTT.

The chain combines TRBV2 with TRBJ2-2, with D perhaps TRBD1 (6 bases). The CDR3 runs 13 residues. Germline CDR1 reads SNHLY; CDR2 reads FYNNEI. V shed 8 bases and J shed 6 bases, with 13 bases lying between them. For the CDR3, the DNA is TGTGCCAGCGAATTACAGGGAGCCGGGGAGCTGTTTTTT. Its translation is CASELQGAGELFF. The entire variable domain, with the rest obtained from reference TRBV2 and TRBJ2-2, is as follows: EPEVTQTPSHQVTQMGQEVILRCVPISNHLYFYWYRQILGQKVEFLVSFYNNEISEKSEIFDDQFSVERPDGSNFTLKIRSTKLEDSAMYFCASELQGAGELFFGEGSRLTVL.

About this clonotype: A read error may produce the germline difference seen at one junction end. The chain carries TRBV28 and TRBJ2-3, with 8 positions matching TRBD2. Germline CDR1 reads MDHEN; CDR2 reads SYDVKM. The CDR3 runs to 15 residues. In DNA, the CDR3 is TGTGCCAGCGGACTAGCTGCGGCGGGCACATATACGCAGTATTTT. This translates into CASGLAAAGTYTQYF.

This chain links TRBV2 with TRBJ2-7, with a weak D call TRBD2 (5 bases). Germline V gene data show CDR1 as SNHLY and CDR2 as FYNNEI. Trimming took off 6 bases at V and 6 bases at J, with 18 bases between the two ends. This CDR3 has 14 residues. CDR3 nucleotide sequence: TGTGCCAGCAGGCTGGAGCCTGGAGGAAGCGAGCAGTACTTC. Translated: CASRLEPGGSEQYF.

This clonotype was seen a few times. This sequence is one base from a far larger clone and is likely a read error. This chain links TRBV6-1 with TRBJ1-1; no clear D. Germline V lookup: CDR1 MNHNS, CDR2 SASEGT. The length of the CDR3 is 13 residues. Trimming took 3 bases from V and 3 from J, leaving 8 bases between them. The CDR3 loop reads CASSERVDTEAFF. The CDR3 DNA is TGTGCCAGCAGTGAGAGGGTGGACACTGAAGCTTTCTTT.

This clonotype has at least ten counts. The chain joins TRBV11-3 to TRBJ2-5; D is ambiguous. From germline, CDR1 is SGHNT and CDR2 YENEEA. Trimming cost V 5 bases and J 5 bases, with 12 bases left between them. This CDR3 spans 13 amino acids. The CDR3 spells CASSPPFSETQYF. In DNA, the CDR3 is TGTGCCAGCAGCCCTCCCTTCTCGGAGACCCAGTACTTC. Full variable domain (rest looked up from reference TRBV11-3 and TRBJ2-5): EAGVVQSPRYKIIEKKQPVAFWCNPISGHNTLYWYLQNLGQGPELLIRYENEEAVDDSQLPKDRFSAERLKGVDSTLKIQPAELGDSAVYLCASSPPFSETQYFGPGTRLLVL.

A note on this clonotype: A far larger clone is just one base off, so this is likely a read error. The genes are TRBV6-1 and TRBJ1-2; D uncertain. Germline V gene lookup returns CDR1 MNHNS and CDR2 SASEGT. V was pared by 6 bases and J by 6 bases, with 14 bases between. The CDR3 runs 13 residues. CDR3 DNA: TGTGCCAGCAGGTGTCACGGTATAAATGGCTACACCTTC. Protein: CASRCHGINGYTF.

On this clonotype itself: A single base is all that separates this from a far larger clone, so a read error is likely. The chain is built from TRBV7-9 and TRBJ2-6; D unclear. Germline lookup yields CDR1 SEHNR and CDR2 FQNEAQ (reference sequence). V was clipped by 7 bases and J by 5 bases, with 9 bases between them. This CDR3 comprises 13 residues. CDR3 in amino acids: CASTLPWANVLTF. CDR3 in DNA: TGTGCCAGCACCCTCCCTTGGGCCAACGTCCTGACTTTC.

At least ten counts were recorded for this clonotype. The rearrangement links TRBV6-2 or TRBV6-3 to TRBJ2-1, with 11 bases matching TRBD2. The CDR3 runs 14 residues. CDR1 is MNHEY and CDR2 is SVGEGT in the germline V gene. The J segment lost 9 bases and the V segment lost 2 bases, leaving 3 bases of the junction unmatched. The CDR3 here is CASSYPTSGVEQFF. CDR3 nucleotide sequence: TGTGCCAGCAGTTACCCGACTAGCGGGGTTGAGCAGTTCTTC.

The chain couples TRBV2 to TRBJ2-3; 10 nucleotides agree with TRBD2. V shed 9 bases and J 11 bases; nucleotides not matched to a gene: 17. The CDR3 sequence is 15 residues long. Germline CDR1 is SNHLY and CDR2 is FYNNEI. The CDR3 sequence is CASTIAGGGSNKQYF. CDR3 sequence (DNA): TGTGCCAGTACCATAGCGGGAGGCGGCTCAAATAAGCAGTATTTT.

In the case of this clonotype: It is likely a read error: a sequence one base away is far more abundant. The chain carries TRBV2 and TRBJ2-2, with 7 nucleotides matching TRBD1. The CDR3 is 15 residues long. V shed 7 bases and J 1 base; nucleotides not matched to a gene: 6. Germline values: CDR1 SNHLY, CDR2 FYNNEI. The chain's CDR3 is CASIPTGLNTGELFF. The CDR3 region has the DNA TGTGCCAGCATCCCGACAGGGTTGAACACCGGGGAGCTGTTTTTT.

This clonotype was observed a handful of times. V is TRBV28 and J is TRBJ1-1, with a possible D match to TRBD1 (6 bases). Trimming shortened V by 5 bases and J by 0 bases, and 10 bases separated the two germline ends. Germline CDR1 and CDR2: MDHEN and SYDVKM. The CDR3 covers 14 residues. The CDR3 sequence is CASSRQGMNTEAFF. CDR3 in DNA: TGTGCCAGCAGTCGCCAGGGGATGAACACTGAAGCTTTCTTT.

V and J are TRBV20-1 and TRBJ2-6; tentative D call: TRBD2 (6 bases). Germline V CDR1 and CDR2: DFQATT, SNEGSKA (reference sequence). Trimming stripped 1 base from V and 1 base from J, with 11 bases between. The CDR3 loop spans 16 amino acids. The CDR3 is CSARGLGRSGANVLTF. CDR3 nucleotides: TGCAGTGCTAGAGGACTAGGCAGATCTGGGGCCAACGTCCTGACTTTC.

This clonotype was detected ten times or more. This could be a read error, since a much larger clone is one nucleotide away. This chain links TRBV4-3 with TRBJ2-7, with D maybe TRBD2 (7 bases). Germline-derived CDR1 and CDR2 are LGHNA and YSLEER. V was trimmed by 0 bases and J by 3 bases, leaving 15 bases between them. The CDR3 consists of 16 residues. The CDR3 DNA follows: TGCGCCAGCAGCCAAGATGGGGGCGGGAGCTTCTACGAGCAGTACTTC. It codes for CASSQDGGGSFYEQYF.